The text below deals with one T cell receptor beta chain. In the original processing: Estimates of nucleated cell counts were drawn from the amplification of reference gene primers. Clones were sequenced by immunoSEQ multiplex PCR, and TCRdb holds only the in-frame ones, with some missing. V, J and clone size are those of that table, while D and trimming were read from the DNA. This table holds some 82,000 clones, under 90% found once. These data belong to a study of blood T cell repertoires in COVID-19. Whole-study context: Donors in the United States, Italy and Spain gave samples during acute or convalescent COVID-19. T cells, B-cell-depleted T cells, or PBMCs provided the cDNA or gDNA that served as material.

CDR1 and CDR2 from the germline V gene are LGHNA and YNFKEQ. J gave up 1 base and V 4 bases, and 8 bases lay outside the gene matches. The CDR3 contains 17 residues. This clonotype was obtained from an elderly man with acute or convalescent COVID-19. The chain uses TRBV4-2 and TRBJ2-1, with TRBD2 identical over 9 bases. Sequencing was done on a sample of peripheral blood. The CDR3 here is CASSPSASGRSYNEQFF. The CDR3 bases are TGTGCCAGCAGCCCCTCGGCCAGCGGGAGGTCCTACAATGAGCAGTTCTTC.